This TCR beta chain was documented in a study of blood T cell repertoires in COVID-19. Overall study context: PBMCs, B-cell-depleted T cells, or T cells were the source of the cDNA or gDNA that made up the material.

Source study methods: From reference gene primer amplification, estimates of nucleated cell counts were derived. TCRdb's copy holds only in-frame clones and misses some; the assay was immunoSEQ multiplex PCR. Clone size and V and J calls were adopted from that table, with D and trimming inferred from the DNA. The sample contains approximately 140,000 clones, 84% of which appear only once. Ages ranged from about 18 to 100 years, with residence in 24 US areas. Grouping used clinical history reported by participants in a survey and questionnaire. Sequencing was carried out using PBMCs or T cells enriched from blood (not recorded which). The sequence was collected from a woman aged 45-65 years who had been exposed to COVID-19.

The CDR3 nucleotides are TGCGCCAGCAGCCCGGGACAGGGGAATCAGCCCCAGCATTTT. Encoded protein: CASSPGQGNQPQHF. This chain links TRBV5-1 with TRBJ1-5, with 10 bases that match TRBD1. The V gene end was trimmed by 4 bases and the J gene end by 4 bases; junction bases not matched to a gene: 2. In germline, CDR1 is SGHRS, CDR2 YFSETQ. There are 14 residues in the CDR3.